One sample yielded the 12 T cell receptor beta chains listed below, sequenced in a study of cytomegalovirus exposure and HLA in healthy donors. The PCR was carried out with 60 Vbeta primers and 13 Jbeta primers. Clones were sequenced by immunoSEQ multiplex PCR, and TCRdb holds only the in-frame ones, with some missing. There are about 200,000 clones in the sample; approximately 79% occur only once, and less than 2% lies in the top ten. Sequencing input: PBMCs. All receptors come from a male donor in good health and CMV-seronegative.

The chain employs TRBV9 and TRBJ2-3; 13 bases are a match to TRBD2. The CDR3 runs to 16 residues. The germline V gene has CDR1 SGDLS and CDR2 YYNGEE. Trimming removed 3 bases from V and 4 bases from J; junction bases left unmatched: 5. The CDR3 loop reads CASSGGLAGISDTQYF. CDR3 sequence (DNA): TGTGCCAGCAGCGGGGGACTAGCGGGGATCTCAGATACGCAGTATTTT.

The gene calls are TRBV25-1 and TRBJ2-3; 10 bases agree with TRBD2. The J segment lost 0 bases and the V segment lost 7 bases, leaving 4 bases of the junction unmatched. The CDR3 is 15 residues long. In germline, CDR1 is MGHDK, CDR2 SYGVNS. The CDR3 spells CASTAGGSSTDTQYF. The DNA of the CDR3 is TGTGCCAGCACAGCGGGAGGGTCTAGCACAGATACGCAGTATTTT.

The V call is TRBV5-1, the J call TRBJ2-7, with a tentative D call TRBD2 (5 bases). Germline lookup yields CDR1 SGHRS and CDR2 YFSETQ. V lost 3 bases, J lost 3 bases, and 7 bases lay in between. The CDR3 is made up of 12 amino acids. CDR3 sequence: CASSSGNYEQYF. DNA for the CDR3: TGCGCCAGCAGCTCGGGGAACTACGAGCAGTACTTC.

The chain links TRBV7-3 to TRBJ2-3, with 10 bases aligning to TRBD1. This CDR3 spans 17 amino acids. Per the germline V gene, CDR1 is SGHTA and CDR2 is FQGTGA. V trimming: 0 bases; J trimming: 2 bases; junction bases outside the gene matches: 5. The CDR3 coding sequence is TGTGCCAGCAGCTTAACCGCCGGGACAGGGGACACAGATACGCAGTATTTT. Protein product: CASSLTAGTGDTDTQYF.

This chain joins TRBV5-4 and TRBJ1-1; TRBD1 aligns across 11 bases. Germline V gene lookup returns CDR1 SGHNT and CDR2 YYREEE (reference sequence). The CDR3 consists of 16 residues. Trimming cost V 4 bases and J 1 base; bases outside gene matches: 6. This CDR3 is CASSNRDRGRNTEAFF. The CDR3 DNA reads as TGTGCCAGCAGCAACCGGGACAGGGGGAGGAACACTGAAGCTTTCTTT.

The chain couples TRBV5-1 to TRBJ1-1; perhaps TRBD1 as D (5 bases). Germline values: CDR1 SGHRS, CDR2 YFSETQ. CDR3 size: 13 residues. Deletions cut 4 bases from V and 4 bases from J, with 11 bases between. CDR3 loop: CASSLGAPTEAFF. CDR3 DNA sequence: TGCGCCAGCAGCCTAGGGGCGCCCACTGAAGCTTTCTTT.

The DNA of the CDR3 is TGTGCCAGCAGCTTTCAAGGGAGCTCTGGGGCCAACGTCCTGACTTTC. It yields the protein CASSFQGSSGANVLTF. The chain uses TRBV7-2 and TRBJ2-6, with D possibly being TRBD2 (5 bases). Germline CDR1 SGHTA, CDR2 FQGNSA. Trimming left V 3 bases short and J 0 bases short, with 9 bases between. This CDR3 has 16 amino acids.

The J gene is TRBJ1-4, the V gene TRBV5-1; 9 positions agree with TRBD1. Losses at the gene ends were 1 base for V and 8 bases for J; bases not matched to a gene: 6. The CDR3 length is 15 residues. The germline V gene has CDR1 SGHRS and CDR2 YFSETQ. CDR3 amino acids: CASSLTGQGGEKLFF. CDR3 nucleotide sequence: TGCGCCAGCAGCTTGACGGGACAGGGAGGCGAAAAACTGTTTTTT.

This chain uses TRBV5-4 with TRBJ1-2; D remains ambiguous. V lost 4 bases and J lost 0, with 13 bases in between. This CDR3 is 15 amino acids long. The V gene's germline CDR1 is SGHNT and CDR2 YYREEE (reference sequence). Here the CDR3 reads CASSRLLNTNYGYTF. Written as DNA, the CDR3 is TGTGCCAGCAGCCGCCTTCTGAACACTAACTATGGCTACACCTTC.

This sequence joins TRBV14 and TRBJ1-1; 7 bases agree with TRBD1. J gave up 5 bases and V 9 bases, and 6 bases lay outside the gene matches. From germline, CDR1 is SGHDN and CDR2 FVKESK. The CDR3 totals 12 residues. CDR3 in amino acids: CASQGEWTEAFF. For the CDR3, the DNA is TGTGCCAGTCAGGGGGAATGGACTGAAGCTTTCTTT.

The chain links TRBV28 to TRBJ2-7; 9 bases match TRBD1. CDR1 and CDR2 from the germline V gene are MDHEN and SYDVKM. The CDR3 covers 15 residues. The trim removed 6 bases at V and 1 base at J, leaving 7 bases unmatched. The CDR3 region is CASSISGTGSYEQYF. CDR3 sequence (DNA): TGTGCCAGCAGCATATCCGGGACAGGGTCCTACGAGCAGTACTTC.

The genes are TRBV5-4 and TRBJ1-2; possible D gene TRBD1, 6 bases. Trimming took 5 bases from V and 2 from J, leaving 10 bases between them. Germline V CDR1 and CDR2: SGHNT, YYREEE (reference sequence). The CDR3 spans 13 residues. CDR3 DNA sequence: TGTGCCAGCAGTACAGGGAACAACTATGGCTACACCTTC. Translating it yields CASSTGNNYGYTF.